This T cell receptor (beta chain) was sequenced in a study of OX40 agonist ivuxolimab in advanced cancers. Study overall: At under 85% male, the cohort had a mean age of 60 years, ranging from about 20 to 80.

Notes on this clone: The antigen is undetermined.

Profiled with immunoSEQ multiplex PCR; TCRdb holds only in-frame clones, not every one. The table shows tens of thousands of clones, with approximately 86% occurring only once. The CDR3 runs 13 residues. V gave up 2 bases and J gave up 8 bases, with 12 bases separating them. Germline V lookup: CDR1 LGHNT, CDR2 FRNRAP. Study-wide findings and caveats: Normalized T-cell clonal expansion was also low in some nonresponders.

Systemic immunosuppression or a history of autoimmune disease excluded patients. Sequencing was performed on CD4+ or CD8+ T cells sorted from blood, taken in a trial of the OX40 agonist ivuxolimab. The sequence was obtained from an adult with an advanced solid tumor such as melanoma, head and neck, liver or kidney cancer. The genes are TRBV12-5 and TRBJ1-2; D is unresolved. The CDR3 DNA is TGTGCTAGTGGTTTGTCCCAAGTGGGGGGCTACACCTTC. Protein product: CASGLSQVGGYTF.